One sample yielded the 27 T cell receptor beta chains listed below, sequenced in a study of shared clonotypes between healthy human individuals. Produced via immunoSEQ multiplex PCR; TCRdb's table is partial and in-frame only. The top ten hold about 1.5% of the sample, which has some 1 million clones, 70% to 80% seen once. Specimen: memory CD4+ T cells sorted from blood. Subset indicated: CD45RA-negative fraction. The source of these receptors is a young man in good health.

The chain links TRBV5-1 to TRBJ2-7; a weak D match, TRBD2 (5 bases). Germline V gene lookup returns CDR1 SGHRS and CDR2 YFSETQ. The CDR3 has 18 residues. The V end was cut by 4 bases, the J end by 5 bases, with 28 bases between. The CDR3 bases are TGCGCCAGCAGCGAGGGATCCCTGGCGACCGCCGTTGTAAACGAGCAGTACTTC. Its translation is CASSEGSLATAVVNEQYF.

CDR3 amino acids: CSVAKGNEQYF. The CDR3 DNA reads TGCAGCGTTGCTAAGGGAAACGAGCAGTACTTC. V usage is TRBV29-1 and J usage is TRBJ2-7; D uncertain. Per germline, CDR1 SQVTM and CDR2 ANQGSEA. The CDR3 runs 11 residues. V was cut by 4 bases and J by 5 bases, with 9 bases left in between.

To note about this clone: At one boundary the junction diverges from the germline segment, which might be a read error. This chain joins TRBV7-7 and TRBJ2-3; a possible D gene is TRBD2 (5 bases). The CDR3 runs 14 residues. From germline, CDR1 is SSHAT and CDR2 FNYEAQ (reference sequence). CDR3 sequence: CASSQRTGSDTQYF. The CDR3 region has the DNA TGTGCTAGCAGCCAACGGACTGGGTCAGATACGCAGTATTTT.

The chain uses TRBV10-3 and TRBJ1-4; D might be TRBD1 (6 bases). Germline V gene sequence: CDR1 ENHRY, CDR2 SYGVKD. The CDR3 consists of 16 residues. V was clipped by 6 bases and J by 0 bases, with 14 bases between them. The CDR3 spells CAISPTQGSTNEKLFF. The CDR3 region has the DNA TGTGCCATCAGCCCTACACAGGGTTCAACTAATGAAAAACTGTTTTTT.

The chain uses TRBV19 and TRBJ1-6, with 8 bases aligning to TRBD1. The CDR3 length is 14 residues. The V and J ends lost 2 bases and 9 bases, in that order; junction bases with no gene match: 3. Per germline, CDR1 LNHDA and CDR2 SQIVND (reference sequence). CDR3 nucleotides: TGTGCCAGTAGTATATCAGGGGGCGGTTCACCCCTCCACTTT. Its translation is CASSISGGGSPLHF.

J is TRBJ2-7 and V is TRBV2, with 9 bases matching TRBD2. Trimming at V came to 5 bases and at J to 3 bases, leaving 5 bases not matched to a gene. The CDR3 spans 14 residues. Germline CDR1 reads SNHLY; CDR2 reads FYNNEI. For the CDR3, the DNA is TGTGCCAGCAGTAACGGACTAGCGAGCTACGAGCAGTACTTC. Its protein product is CASSNGLASYEQYF.

This sequence joins TRBV28 and TRBJ1-1; no clear D. CDR1 and CDR2 from the germline V gene are MDHEN and SYDVKM. Trimming removed 3 bases at V and 1 base at J, with 21 bases between. The CDR3 is made up of 18 amino acids. The CDR3 DNA follows: TGTGCCAGCAGTTTTTTTGGTTCATCGGGCAGCAGGAACACTGAAGCTTTCTTT. Protein sequence: CASSFFGSSGSRNTEAFF.

The chain carries TRBV5-4 and TRBJ2-2; D is ambiguous. Looked up from germline, CDR1 is SGHNT and CDR2 is YYREEE (reference sequence). Trimming pared 7 bases from V and 7 bases from J, leaving 11 bases between. The CDR3 contains 12 residues. CDR3 residues: CASSASHGELFF. CDR3 nucleotides: TGTGCCAGCTCAGCGAGCCACGGGGAGCTGTTTTTT.

The chain uses TRBV7-2 and TRBJ1-2; 8 nucleotides align to TRBD1. Germline assignment: CDR1 SGHTA and CDR2 FQGNSA. V shed 6 bases, J shed 4 bases, and the junction held 4 bases outside the gene matches. This CDR3 is built from 13 residues. Here the CDR3 reads CASSRTGIYGYTF. CDR3 nucleotides: TGTGCCAGCAGTAGGACAGGGATCTATGGCTACACCTTC.

The chain recombines TRBV28 with TRBJ2-3, with 8 bases matching TRBD2. The germline CDR1 and CDR2 sequences are MDHEN and SYDVKM. The ends lost 4 bases at V and 1 base at J; junction bases unmatched: 7. The CDR3 is 16 amino acids. CDR3 sequence: CASSSPGGAGTDTQYF. The CDR3 DNA reads as TGTGCCAGCAGTTCCCCGGGGGGGGCCGGCACAGATACGCAGTATTTT.

As concerns this clone: The same CDR3 also results from other DNA sequences found in this sample. The chain links TRBV11-2 to TRBJ2-7, with TRBD1 identical over 10 bases. The CDR3 is 15 residues long. Germline CDR1 SGHAT, CDR2 FQNNGV. Trimming removed 0 bases from V and 3 bases from J; junction bases left unmatched: 2. The CDR3 DNA follows: TGTGCCAGCAGCTTAGAAGGGACAGGGGTCTACGAGCAGTACTTC. Its protein is CASSLEGTGVYEQYF.

The chain employs TRBV2 and TRBJ1-1, with 7 positions matching TRBD1. The trim removed 6 bases at V and 10 bases at J, leaving 5 bases unmatched. CDR1 is SNHLY and CDR2 is FYNNEI in the germline V gene. The CDR3 covers 11 residues. The DNA for the CDR3 is TGTGCCAGCAGCCTGACAGGGAGAGCTTTCTTT. Protein product: CASSLTGRAFF.

The chain employs TRBV9 and TRBJ1-6; TRBD1 matches at 7 bases. The V gene end was trimmed by 3 bases and the J gene end by 9 bases; junction bases not matched to a gene: 18. CDR3 length: 18 amino acids. Germline V CDR1 and CDR2: SGDLS, YYNGEE. The CDR3 here is CASSARGGANLSPSPLHF. CDR3 in DNA: TGTGCCAGCAGCGCCAGGGGGGGGGCGAACCTTAGCCCTTCACCCCTCCACTTT.

The V gene is TRBV7-2, the J gene TRBJ1-5; tentative D call: TRBD1 (5 bases). CDR1 and CDR2 from the germline V gene are SGHTA and FQGNSA. CDR3 length: 15 residues. The V end lost 2 bases, the J end lost 2 bases, and 10 bases lay between the germline ends. The CDR3 nucleotides read TGTGCCAGCAGCTTATACGGGGGGGGCAATCAGCCCCAGCATTTT. Protein: CASSLYGGGNQPQHF. Based on the CDR3 plus reference TRBV7-2 and TRBJ1-5, the full variable domain is GAGVSQSPSNKVTEKGKDVELRCDPISGHTALYWYRQSLGQGLEFLIYFQGNSAPDKSGLPSDRFSAERTGGSVSTLTIQRTQQEDSAVYLCASSLYGGGNQPQHFGDGTRLSIL.

The V gene is TRBV7-2, the J gene TRBJ2-5; TRBD1 matches at 10 bases. The J segment lost 5 bases and the V segment lost 5 bases, leaving 8 bases of the junction unmatched. This CDR3 has 15 amino acids. Germline values: CDR1 SGHTA, CDR2 FQGNSA. The CDR3 nucleotides read TGTGCCAGCAGCCTATCCGGGACAGGGGTCGAGACCCAGTACTTC. Translation gives CASSLSGTGVETQYF.

This clone was detected a few times. The chain couples TRBV6-5 to TRBJ2-7, with TRBD2 identical over 14 bases. V shed 6 bases and J 7 bases; nucleotides not matched to a gene: 8. There are 15 residues in the CDR3. CDR1 and CDR2 (germline): MNHEY, SVGAGI. CDR3 in amino acids: CASSRGLAGGGEQYF. The DNA of the CDR3 is TGTGCCAGCAGCCGAGGACTAGCGGGGGGTGGAGAGCAGTACTTC.

The gene calls are TRBV18 and TRBJ1-4, with TRBD1 as a possible D gene (6 bases). Germline assignment: CDR1 KGHSH and CDR2 LQKENI. The CDR3 is 14 amino acids. V lost 1 base and J lost 7, with 10 bases in between. CDR3 sequence reads: CASSPQAGAEKLFF. The CDR3 region has the DNA TGTGCCAGCTCACCACAGGCAGGGGCTGAAAAACTGTTTTTT.

This clone appeared a single time. The chain combines TRBV27 with TRBJ2-7; the match to TRBD2 covers 7 bases. CDR3 length equals 15 residues. The junction had 6 bases not matched to a gene; V was cut back by 0 bases and J by 4 bases. The germline CDR1 and CDR2 sequences are MNHEY and SMNVEV (reference sequence). In nucleotides, the CDR3 is TGTGCCAGCAGTTTATCGGGGGAGGGGATTTACGAGCAGTACTTC. This codes for CASSLSGEGIYEQYF.

The chain combines TRBV5-6 with TRBJ2-7; D gene uncertain. CDR3 length equals 11 residues. V lost 4 bases and J 4 bases, leaving 6 bases between the germline ends. Germline CDR1 and CDR2: SGHDT and YYEEEE. CDR3 amino acids: CASSLYYEQYF. The CDR3 DNA sequence: TGTGCCAGCAGCCTCTATTACGAGCAGTACTTC.

The chain employs TRBV19 and TRBJ2-1; 12 bases align to TRBD2. The CDR3 covers 15 residues. Trimming took 9 bases from V and 6 from J; bases not matched to a gene: 9. Per germline, CDR1 LNHDA and CDR2 SQIVND (reference sequence). This chain's CDR3 is CASQWLAGGRNEQFF. CDR3 nucleotides: TGTGCCAGCCAGTGGCTAGCGGGAGGGCGCAATGAGCAGTTCTTC.

A remark on this clone: Other nucleotide sequences in the sample specify the same CDR3. The rearrangement joins TRBV30 to TRBJ1-5; TRBD1 matches at 9 bases. The germline V gene encodes CDR1 GTSNPN and CDR2 SVGIG (reference sequence). This CDR3 has 18 residues. V trimming: 1 base; J trimming: 2 bases; junction bases outside the gene matches: 12. CDR3 bases: TGTGCCTGGAGTGGAGGGACAGGGATGGGGGGGGGCAATCAGCCCCAGCATTTT. This encodes CAWSGGTGMGGGNQPQHF.

V usage is TRBV6-5 and J usage is TRBJ1-4; maybe TRBD1 (6 bases). V was pared by 7 bases and J by 2 bases, with 11 bases between. The CDR3 covers 14 residues. Germline CDR1 is MNHEY and CDR2 is SVGAGI. CDR3 region: CASKRGSTNEKLFF. The CDR3 DNA sequence: TGTGCCAGCAAGAGGGGGTCGACTAATGAAAAACTGTTTTTT.

The chain uses TRBV4-3 and TRBJ2-3; TRBD1 matches 9 bases. J was trimmed by 1 base and V by 0 bases; bases with no gene match: 2. From germline, CDR1 is LGHNA and CDR2 YSLEER. This CDR3 contains 16 residues. The DNA of the CDR3 is TGCGCCAGCAGCCAAGAGGGACAGGGAGGCACAGATACGCAGTATTTT. Encoded protein: CASSQEGQGGTDTQYF.

The chain combines TRBV19 with TRBJ1-1; D uncertain. Germline loops: CDR1 LNHDA, CDR2 SQIVND (reference sequence). This CDR3 spans 14 amino acids. Trimming took off 3 bases at V and 3 bases at J, with 11 bases between the two ends. The CDR3 is CASSIWGRDTEAFF. CDR3 coding DNA: TGTGCCAGTAGTATTTGGGGTAGGGACACTGAAGCTTTCTTT.

The chain couples TRBV6-5 to TRBJ1-2, with D perhaps TRBD1 (6 bases). V lost 4 bases and J 8 bases, leaving 23 bases between the germline ends. The CDR3 has 16 residues. Germline CDR1 and CDR2: MNHEY and SVGAGI. The CDR3 region is CASSSYLGNRDRGYTF. For the CDR3, the DNA is TGTGCCAGCAGTTCCTACTTGGGGAACAGGGATCGGGGCTACACCTTC.

This clone turned up a few times. The V call is TRBV7-9, the J call TRBJ1-1; D might be TRBD1 (5 bases). CDR3 length equals 15 residues. Between the trimmed V and J ends, which lost 5 bases and 0 bases, there was a span of 13 bases. CDR1 and CDR2 from the germline V gene are SEHNR and FQNEAQ (reference sequence). The CDR3 DNA reads as TGTGCCAGCAGCCCCGTTGGGGGATTGAACACTGAAGCTTTCTTT. This codes for CASSPVGGLNTEAFF.

This clone has just a few counts. The V and J genes are TRBV5-8 and TRBJ1-5; D perhaps matches TRBD1 (6 bases). Germline loops: CDR1 SGHTS, CDR2 YDEGEE. Trimming stripped 4 bases from V and 4 bases from J, with 9 bases between. The CDR3 has 13 amino acids. The CDR3 sequence is CASSDRKNQPQHF. CDR3 DNA: TGTGCCAGCAGCGACAGGAAGAATCAGCCCCAGCATTTT.